This T cell receptor (beta chain) was sequenced for a study of blood T cell repertoires in COVID-19. The overall study: PBMCs, B-cell-depleted T cells, or T cells provided the cDNA or gDNA that made up the material.

With 3 bases removed from V and 6 bases from J, the gap between germline ends came to 21 bases. The CDR3 loop spans 16 amino acids. The V gene's germline CDR1 is SGHNT and CDR2 YYREEE (reference sequence). Authors' data handling: Estimation of nucleated cell counts was performed using reference gene primer amplification. Only in-frame clones appear in the TCRdb table, and some are missing; sequencing was by immunoSEQ multiplex PCR. V and J calls and clone size are given by that table; D and trimming were obtained from the DNA. The data contain about 200,000 clones, approximately 88% of them singletons.

Material for sequencing was peripheral blood. The TCR originated in a middle-aged man with acute or convalescent COVID-19. The chain joins TRBV5-4 to TRBJ1-1, with D hard to call. CDR3 coding DNA: TGTGCCAGCAGCTCTCCTTTCGACGGGGTGTTCGCTGAAGCTTTCTTT. Its translation: CASSSPFDGVFAEAFF.